A single sample is the source of the 15 T cell receptor beta chains below, sequenced in a study of Ad26.COV2.S vaccination and SARS-CoV-2 variants. As to treatment: 19 received Ad26.COV2.S at low or high dose, single or two shots; five or six received placebo; per-sample allocation not given. The investigators took samples on day 63 after the first vaccine or placebo injection. This table comes from immunoSEQ multiplex PCR, and its TCRdb copy is limited to in-frame clones, with some not included. The data hold hundreds of thousands of clones, with 89% observed a single time. Sample: peripheral blood, taken in a trial of Ad26.COV2.S vaccine versus placebo. The receptor set was obtained from a person between 18 and 60 years old who received the Ad26.COV2.S COVID-19 vaccine or a placebo.

This clone showed up just once. The gene calls are TRBV28 and TRBJ1-4; maybe TRBD1 (6 bases). This CDR3 region has 14 residues. In germline, CDR1 is MDHEN, CDR2 SYDVKM. Trimming pared 10 bases from V and 7 bases from J, leaving 19 bases between. CDR3 bases: TGTGCCACGAGACAACAGGGCGCCCTTGAAAAACTGTTTTTT. Amino acid sequence: CATRQQGALEKLFF.

V and J are TRBV11-3 and TRBJ2-4, with D perhaps matching TRBD1 (6 bases). The CDR3 contains 15 residues. V dropped 0 bases and J dropped 4 bases, with 10 bases sitting between them. The germline V gene has CDR1 SGHNT and CDR2 YENEEA. CDR3 DNA sequence: TGTGCCAGCAGCTTAGATTTACAGGGAAAAAACATTCAGTACTTC. Translated, it gives CASSLDLQGKNIQYF.

CDR3 DNA: TGTGCCAGCAGGGCGGGTTCCGGTAGCTATGGCTACACCTTC. Translated: CASRAGSGSYGYTF. V and J are TRBV7-9 and TRBJ1-2, with D uncertain. V was pared by 6 bases and J by 4 bases, with 15 bases between. Germline CDR1 SEHNR, CDR2 FQNEAQ (reference sequence). The CDR3 runs to 14 residues.

This chain joins TRBV7-2 and TRBJ2-2; D ambiguous. The CDR3 length is 13 residues. V shed 3 bases and J shed 0 bases, with 2 bases lying between them. In germline, CDR1 is SGHTA, CDR2 FQGNSA. CDR3 sequence: CASSFANTGELFF. The CDR3 coding sequence is TGTGCCAGCAGCTTCGCGAACACCGGGGAGCTGTTTTTT.

The V gene is TRBV7-4, the J gene TRBJ2-3; D possibly corresponds to TRBD1 (6 bases). Germline V CDR1 and CDR2: SGHVT, SQSDAQ. With 3 bases removed from V and 2 bases from J, the gap between germline ends came to 12 bases. The CDR3 contains 15 residues. Written as DNA, the CDR3 is TGTGCCAGCAGCTTTCACAGGGCCTCCACAGATACGCAGTATTTT. This codes for CASSFHRASTDTQYF.

The table lists this clone with a count of one. This sequence joins TRBV7-9 and TRBJ1-1, with D possibly being TRBD1 (6 bases). CDR1 SEHNR and CDR2 FQNEAQ come from the germline V gene (reference sequence). CDR3 length: 15 amino acids. V was trimmed by 2 bases and J by 4 bases, leaving 14 bases between them. The CDR3 sequence is CASSLSQGLRTEAFF. CDR3 nucleotides: TGTGCCAGCAGCTTAAGTCAGGGGTTGCGCACTGAAGCTTTCTTT.

The rearrangement joins TRBV4-2 to TRBJ1-5, with D unclear. Germline V gene sequence: CDR1 LGHNA, CDR2 YNFKEQ. V was shortened by 3 bases and J by 5 bases, with 11 bases between the two germline ends. The CDR3 loop spans 14 amino acids. The CDR3 protein is CASSHPGRDQPQHF. The CDR3 bases are TGTGCCAGCAGCCACCCGGGCAGAGATCAGCCCCAGCATTTT.

This sequence joins TRBV3-1 (or the pseudogene TRBV3-2) and TRBJ2-7, with 10 bases lining up with TRBD2. J gave up 3 bases and V 8 bases, and 4 bases lay outside the gene matches. The germline V gene has CDR1 LGHDT and CDR2 YNNKEL (reference sequence). The CDR3 has 13 residues. The CDR3 spells CASGRLAGYEQYV. Here the CDR3 DNA reads TGTGCCAGCGGGAGACTAGCGGGCTACGAGCAGTACGTC.

The chain employs TRBV7-9 and TRBJ2-1; D possibly matches TRBD1 or TRBD2 (5 bases each). This CDR3 is built from 19 residues. From germline, CDR1 is SEHNR and CDR2 FQNEAQ (reference sequence). The germline V and J ends were trimmed by 4 bases and 5 bases, with 27 bases remaining between them. This chain's CDR3 is CASSSGASASPQINNEQFF. Here the CDR3 DNA reads TGTGCCAGCAGCTCCGGGGCTAGTGCTTCACCACAAATCAACAATGAGCAGTTCTTC. Supplemented by reference TRBV7-9 and TRBJ2-1, the full variable domain reads DTGVSQNPRHKITKRGQNVTFRCDPISEHNRLYWYRQTLGQGPEFLTYFQNEAQLEKSRLLSDRFSAERPKGSFSTLEIQRTEQGDSAMYLCASSSGASASPQINNEQFFGPGTRLTVL.

V and J are TRBV24-1 and TRBJ2-5, with unresolved D. V was pared by 0 bases and J by 2 bases, with 12 bases between. CDR1 is KGHDR, CDR2 SFDVKD, per germline. This CDR3 has 16 amino acids. For the CDR3, the DNA is TGTGCCACCAGTGATTTGCGGTGGGGAAGGCAAGAGACCCAGTACTTC. Its protein is CATSDLRWGRQETQYF.

The V call is TRBV7-2, the J call TRBJ2-2; possibly TRBD2 for D (6 bases). This CDR3 has 16 amino acids. CDR1 and CDR2 (germline): SGHTA, FQGNSA. V lost 1 base and J 0 bases, leaving 9 bases between the germline ends. The CDR3 DNA is TGTGCCAGCAGCTTAGGTCGCGGGGCGAACACCGGGGAGCTGTTTTTT. It yields the protein CASSLGRGANTGELFF.

About this clone: Within the sample, other DNA sequences also encode this same CDR3. The chain recombines TRBV15 with TRBJ2-3; 8 bases are a match to TRBD1. CDR3 length equals 14 residues. Trimming cost V 0 bases and J 6 bases; bases outside gene matches: 2. Per the germline V gene, CDR1 is LNHNV and CDR2 is YYDKDF (reference sequence). The CDR3 nucleotides read TGTGCCACCAGCAGAGACAGGGGGCTCGATACGCAGTATTTT. Its protein is CATSRDRGLDTQYF.

This chain links TRBV2 with TRBJ2-1, with TRBD2 identical over 9 bases. The V segment lost 6 bases and the J segment 3 bases; nucleotides outside the gene matches: 6. Germline V lookup: CDR1 SNHLY, CDR2 FYNNEI. There are 15 residues in the CDR3. Written as DNA, the CDR3 is TGTGCCAGCAGAAAAGTAGCGGGAGTCTACAATGAGCAGTTCTTC. It specifies CASRKVAGVYNEQFF.

Comments on this clone: At the DNA level, this CDR3 is encoded by other sequences in the same sample as well. The chain recombines TRBV18 with TRBJ1-1; possibly TRBD1 for D (5 bases). The CDR3 sequence is 13 residues long. The ends were cut back, 4 bases at V and 3 bases at J, with 9 bases in the middle. Germline CDR1 and CDR2: KGHSH and LQKENI. DNA of the CDR3: TGTGCCAGCTCACAAGGACATGACACTGAAGCTTTCTTT. As protein: CASSQGHDTEAFF.

The chain carries TRBV24-1 and TRBJ2-3; D may be TRBD1 (5 bases). V was trimmed by 7 bases and J by 1 base, leaving 11 bases between them. Looked up from germline, CDR1 is KGHDR and CDR2 is SFDVKD. The CDR3 totals 14 residues. This CDR3 is CATSTEQGTDTQYF. The CDR3 coding sequence is TGTGCCACCAGCACAGAACAGGGCACAGATACGCAGTATTTT.